What follows are 23 T cell receptor beta chains derived from one specimen sequenced in a study of control samples from healthy donors and cancer patients. Assay: immunoSEQ multiplex PCR; the TCRdb copy retains only in-frame clones and omits some. Of about 46,000 clones in the sample, almost 90% were seen once. The sequencing input was PBMCs. These receptors all come from a middle-aged man with head and neck cancer.

The rearrangement joins TRBV11-2 to TRBJ2-2; TRBD2 agrees at 7 bases. Germline assignment: CDR1 SGHAT and CDR2 FQNNGV. Unmatched junction bases numbered 12, after V lost 4 bases and J lost 7 bases. The length of the CDR3 is 16 residues. CDR3 DNA sequence: TGTGCCAGCAGCTCCCCGAGACTAGCCCCCAGCGGGGAGCTGTTTTTT. Residues: CASSSPRLAPSGELFF.

V gene TRBV7-2 combines with J gene TRBJ1-1; no firm D call. The germline V and J ends were trimmed by 3 bases and 4 bases, with 9 bases remaining between them. The CDR3 runs 13 residues. CDR1 is SGHTA, CDR2 FQGNSA, per germline. The CDR3 sequence is CASSFSKTTEAFF. Written as DNA, the CDR3 is TGTGCCAGCAGCTTCTCTAAGACCACTGAAGCTTTCTTT.

This chain uses TRBV28 with TRBJ2-7, with no clear D. The V end lost 8 bases, the J end lost 1 base, and 18 bases lay between the germline ends. From germline, CDR1 is MDHEN and CDR2 SYDVKM. CDR3 length equals 15 residues. Here the CDR3 DNA reads TGTGCCAGCGTCAGTTGGCAGTTGGATTCCTACGAGCAGTACTTC. This gives the protein CASVSWQLDSYEQYF.

J is TRBJ2-4 and V is TRBV19; 13 bases are shared with TRBD2. From germline, CDR1 is LNHDA and CDR2 SQIVND (reference sequence). This CDR3 is built from 18 residues. V gave up 3 bases and J gave up 7 bases; unmatched junction bases: 12. The CDR3 DNA reads TGTGCCAGTAGTATCCTCTGGACTAGCGGGAGTTTGAGGAACATTCAGTACTTC. Its protein is CASSILWTSGSLRNIQYF.

This chain links TRBV18 with TRBJ1-6; 7 bases are a match to TRBD1. CDR1 and CDR2 (germline): KGHSH, LQKENI. The CDR3 is 16 amino acids. Trimming removed 8 bases from V and 0 bases from J; junction bases left unmatched: 7. CDR3 sequence: CASRRQGSSYNSPLHF. The CDR3 DNA follows: TGTGCCAGCCGCCGACAGGGTTCCTCCTATAATTCACCCCTCCACTTT.

The chain recombines TRBV5-1 with TRBJ2-7; TRBD2 aligns across 8 bases. In germline, CDR1 is SGHRS, CDR2 YFSETQ. The V and J ends lost 4 bases and 5 bases, in that order; junction bases with no gene match: 8. This CDR3 region has 14 residues. This chain's CDR3 is CASSPGGPTNEQYF. DNA of the CDR3: TGCGCCAGCAGCCCGGGAGGGCCTACCAACGAGCAGTACTTC.

The chain uses TRBV5-2 and TRBJ1-2. TRBV5-2 constitutes a pseudogene. The length of the CDR3 is 16 residues. In DNA form, the CDR3 reads TGTGCCAGCAACAGGGGAGGAGAGTACGAGACCTATGGCTACACCTTC. Protein product: CASNRGGEYETYGYTF.

The rearrangement joins TRBV12-3 or TRBV12-4 to TRBJ2-7, with 7 bases that match TRBD2. V lost 3 bases, J lost 6 bases, and 5 bases stayed unmatched. There are 13 residues in the CDR3. CDR3 coding DNA: TGTGCCAGCAGTTTGGGGGGGAGGGTCGAGCAGTACTTC. It yields the protein CASSLGGRVEQYF.

The chain uses TRBV15 and TRBJ2-1; no clear D gene. Looked up from germline, CDR1 is LNHNV and CDR2 is YYDKDF (reference sequence). Trimming removed 0 bases at V and 16 bases at J, with 13 bases between. There are 12 residues in the CDR3. The CDR3 loop reads CATSRDRRWGFF. The CDR3 region has the DNA TGTGCCACCAGCAGAGATCGCCGATGGGGTTTCTTC.

The chain combines TRBV7-8 with TRBJ2-2; the D gene is possibly TRBD2 (5 bases). From germline, CDR1 is SGHVS and CDR2 FQNEAQ. With 2 bases removed from V and 0 bases from J, the gap between germline ends came to 7 bases. The CDR3 extends over 15 amino acids. This chain's CDR3 is CASSLTLANTGELFF. The CDR3 DNA sequence: TGTGCCAGCAGCTTAACACTAGCGAACACCGGGGAGCTGTTTTTT.

The chain joins TRBV29-1 to TRBJ2-7; a possible D gene is TRBD2 (5 bases). Deletions cut 5 bases from V and 1 base from J, with 12 bases between. The CDR3 contains 13 residues. Germline V lookup: CDR1 SQVTM, CDR2 ANQGSEA. CDR3 region: CSVTDWLSYEQYF. CDR3 DNA sequence: TGCAGCGTTACGGACTGGCTGTCCTACGAGCAGTACTTC.

V and J are TRBV3-1 (or the pseudogene TRBV3-2) and TRBJ2-1; 15 bases match TRBD2. With 4 bases clipped from V and 9 bases from J, the junction kept 10 bases outside the gene matches. Germline V gene lookup returns CDR1 LGHDT and CDR2 YNNKEL (reference sequence). The CDR3 contains 17 residues. The CDR3 DNA is TGTGCCAGCAGCCCGACGGGACTAGCGGGGGGAGGTGGTGAGCAGTTCTTC. This encodes CASSPTGLAGGGGEQFF.

The chain recombines TRBV27 with TRBJ2-3; the D gene is possibly TRBD2 (5 bases). CDR1 and CDR2 from the germline V gene are MNHEY and SMNVEV (reference sequence). The CDR3 runs to 12 residues. Trimming removed 3 bases from V and 6 bases from J, with 7 bases in between. The DNA of the CDR3 is TGTGCCAGCAGTTTTTCGGGGGATACGCAGTATTTT. Translated: CASSFSGDTQYF.

The rearrangement links TRBV5-1 to TRBJ2-7, with 11 bases aligning to TRBD2. Germline V gene data show CDR1 as SGHRS and CDR2 as YFSETQ. CDR3 size: 16 residues. The trim removed 5 bases at V and 3 bases at J, leaving 10 bases unmatched. The CDR3 spells CASSRFGTSGSYEQYF. The CDR3 coding sequence is TGCGCCAGCAGTAGATTCGGAACTAGCGGGAGCTACGAGCAGTACTTC.

V and J are TRBV15 and TRBJ1-1, with D perhaps TRBD1 (5 bases). The CDR3 length is 16 residues. CDR1 is LNHNV, CDR2 YYDKDF, per germline (reference sequence). V shed 5 bases and J shed 2 bases, with 18 bases lying between them. For the CDR3, the DNA is TGTGCCACCAGCGCAGACGCCAGGGAGCGAAACACTGAAGCTTTCTTT. It specifies CATSADARERNTEAFF.

In DNA, the CDR3 is TGTGCCAGCAGTTGGTCCGGGACAGGGAACGCAGATACGCAGTATTTT. The encoded protein is CASSWSGTGNADTQYF. The chain employs TRBV2 and TRBJ2-3; 9 nucleotides agree with TRBD1. Looked up from germline, CDR1 is SNHLY and CDR2 is FYNNEI. The V and J ends lost 5 bases and 4 bases, in that order; junction bases with no gene match: 10. The CDR3 extends over 16 amino acids.

V gene TRBV10-1 combines with J gene TRBJ2-7; 7 bases fit TRBD2. CDR1 WNHNN and CDR2 SYGVQD come from the germline V gene (reference sequence). This CDR3 region has 15 residues. Unmatched junction bases numbered 2, after V lost 0 bases and J lost 0 bases. DNA for the CDR3: TGCGCCAGCAGTGAGTCGGTAGCGGGCTCCTACGAGCAGTACTTC. Its protein is CASSESVAGSYEQYF.

The rearrangement joins TRBV5-1 to TRBJ2-1, with D perhaps TRBD2 (7 bases). The germline gives CDR1 SGHRS, CDR2 YFSETQ. V lost 2 bases and J 3 bases, leaving 12 bases between the germline ends. The CDR3 extends over 15 amino acids. The CDR3 DNA reads as TGCGCCAGCAGCTTAAGCGGGGACAACTACAATGAGCAGTTCTTC. This translates into CASSLSGDNYNEQFF.

The CDR3 nucleotides are TGTGCCAGCAGCCAAGGGTCCAGCGGGACGTACCAAGAGACCCAGTACTTC. It is translated as CASSQGSSGTYQETQYF. The chain uses TRBV3-1 (or the pseudogene TRBV3-2) and TRBJ2-5; 7 bases are a match to TRBD2. In germline, CDR1 is LGHDT, CDR2 YNNKEL (reference sequence). The ends lost 1 base at V and 0 bases at J; junction bases unmatched: 8. This CDR3 region has 17 residues.

This chain links TRBV12-3 or TRBV12-4 with TRBJ2-7; the match to TRBD2 covers 8 bases. CDR3 length: 13 residues. V lost 5 bases to trimming and J lost 5 bases; unmatched junction nucleotides: 5. CDR3 coding DNA: TGTGCCAGCAGTAGCGGGAGTTTCCACGAGCAGTACTTC. Its translation: CASSSGSFHEQYF.

V and J are TRBV7-8 and TRBJ2-5; D might be TRBD1 (6 bases). V was shortened by 8 bases and J by 1 base, with 14 bases between the two germline ends. The CDR3 is made up of 14 amino acids. CDR1 and CDR2 from the germline V gene are SGHVS and FQNEAQ. CDR3 protein: CASRPGDTQETQYF. For the CDR3, the DNA is TGTGCCAGCCGCCCCGGGGACACCCAAGAGACCCAGTACTTC.

This clone has more than one count but fewer than ten. Distinct nucleotide sequences in the sample also encode this CDR3. This chain joins TRBV6-7 and TRBJ1-4; D call uncertain. TRBV6-7 is flagged as an ORF with uncertain function. CDR3 size: 18 residues. Trimming cost V 0 bases and J 3 bases, with 17 bases left between them. CDR3 in amino acids: CASSYSGQAGYPNEKLFF. The CDR3 nucleotides read TGTGCCAGCAGTTACTCTGGGCAGGCCGGATATCCTAATGAAAAACTGTTTTTT.

V and J are TRBV30 and TRBJ2-3; a possible D gene is TRBD1 (6 bases). CDR1 is GTSNPN, CDR2 SVGIG, per germline (reference sequence). V lost 2 bases, J lost 2 bases, and 14 bases lay in between. This CDR3 spans 15 amino acids. The CDR3 DNA is TGTGCCTGGAGTCCAGGACAGTTCTCCACAGATACGCAGTATTTT. This codes for CAWSPGQFSTDTQYF.